This T cell receptor beta chain was sequenced in a study of blood T cell repertoires in COVID-19. Background on the study: Collection of acute and convalescent COVID-19 samples took place in the United States, Italy and Spain. In each case, the material was cDNA or gDNA derived from T cells, B-cell-depleted T cells, or PBMCs.

Per the original data handling: Using reference gene primer amplification, nucleated cell counts were estimated. The assay was immunoSEQ multiplex PCR, and TCRdb's table has in-frame clones only and misses some. The DNA gave D and trimming, while V, J and clone size come from that table. The sample records some 30,000 clones, roughly 84% being singletons. This CDR3 spans 14 amino acids. Trimming removed 3 bases from V and 9 bases from J; junction bases left unmatched: 8. Germline V CDR1 and CDR2: GTSNPN, SVGIG (reference sequence). The chain has TRBV30 and TRBJ2-5; 12 positions match TRBD2. This clonotype was sampled from a man aged 80 or over with active COVID-19. The sample consisted of peripheral blood. Written as DNA, the CDR3 is TGTGCCTGGAGAAAGACTAGCGGGGGTAGGGCCCAGTACTTC. Translating it yields CAWRKTSGGRAQYF.